A selection of T cell receptor beta chains follows, all from one sample in a study of shared clonotypes between healthy human individuals. TCRdb's table, derived via immunoSEQ multiplex PCR, lists solely in-frame clones and lacks some. The sample lists a few million clones; approximately 92% were seen once. Sequenced material: naive CD4+ T cells sorted from blood. The source of these receptors is a man in his late teens or twenties in good health. The conserved cysteine and the conserved F or W are not part of the CDR3 here. The order of the fields is CDR3 protein, V gene, CDR3 length, J gene.

CDR3: ASGISGYQTGELF
V: TRBV12-5
length: 13
J: TRBJ2-2

CDR3: ASSLAGSSYEQY
V: TRBV6-6
length: 12
J: TRBJ2-7

CDR3: ASSVSLGYEQY
V: TRBV10-1
length: 11
J: TRBJ2-7

CDR3: ASSSAAGRLTDTQY
V: TRBV5-1
length: 14
J: TRBJ2-3

CDR3: ASSSRLQNTEAF
V: TRBV19
length: 12
J: TRBJ1-1

CDR3: ASSEQGAQVGYT
V: TRBV6-1
length: 12
J: TRBJ1-2

CDR3: ASSIAGAPRAF
V: TRBV19
length: 11
J: TRBJ1-1

CDR3: ASSRERTNTGELF
V: TRBV14
length: 13
J: TRBJ2-2

CDR3: AILAGGLGDEQF
V: TRBV10-3
length: 12
J: TRBJ2-1

CDR3: ASSKTAGELF
V: TRBV19
length: 10
J: TRBJ2-2

CDR3: ASSLRLAGYTGELF
V: TRBV7-2
length: 14
J: TRBJ2-2

CDR3: AWKRDISSYEQY
V: TRBV30
length: 12
J: TRBJ2-7

CDR3: ASSRGTSGGTDTQY
V: TRBV7-3
length: 14
J: TRBJ2-3

CDR3: ASSNLAGPGNQPQH
V: TRBV19
length: 14
J: TRBJ1-5

CDR3: ASSEGQGFSYEQY
V: TRBV9
length: 13
J: TRBJ2-7

CDR3: ASSQDLAVSGNTIY
V: TRBV4-3
length: 14
J: TRBJ1-3

CDR3: ASSSKVRYGYT
V: TRBV28
length: 11
J: TRBJ1-2

CDR3: ASSAGQGALH
V: TRBV5-1
length: 10
J: TRBJ2-7

CDR3: ASSPPGLRNTEAF
V: TRBV18
length: 13
J: TRBJ1-1

CDR3: ASSYYMIYEQY
V: TRBV21-1
length: 11
J: TRBJ2-7

CDR3: ASAPRLAGGTDTQY
V: TRBV7-2
length: 14
J: TRBJ2-3

CDR3: AWSISRTSGGTKKTDTQY
V: TRBV30
length: 18
J: TRBJ2-3